This TCR beta chain was identified during a study of T cell repertoires in cytomegalovirus infection (dated by TCRdb to between 2018 and 2021). Background for the entire study: Alongside well-studied HLA-B-restricted epitopes, the peptide stimulations were aimed at recently identified HLA-C-restricted CMV epitopes, whose presentation resists viral immunomodulation. Donor HLA type was relevant to the analysis, because carriage of CMV infection together with the matching HLA type was indicated by public TCR beta signatures. Here is what the overall study found, with its caveats: Carriers of CMV infection plus the relevant HLA type were discriminated by the cumulative frequency of public TCR beta family members in the study cohort and in an independent 352-donor cohort. The ex vivo response was dominated by HLA-C-restricted CMV-specific TCR beta clonotypes, and the single most frequent clonotype in two of eight donors was supplied by these HLA-C-restricted clonotypes.

According to the study, the label for this sample's treatment or condition signals: in vitro stimulation with specific CMV peptide epitopes to enrich CMV-specific T cells. Sequenced on an Illumina HiSeq 1500. In-frame beta chains were kept once TCRdb had trimmed the public reads at Q25 with fastp and called clones with MiXCR. A single entry per CDR3 protein holds the most common genes and DNA from its merged rows. Recorded for this sample are 900,000 to 950,000 distinct CDR3 sequences; 25% to 40% of them occurred a single time. The ten top clones hold around 15% of the sample. Comment on this clonotype: Its antigen remains undetermined. Base qualities are missing; no much larger clone stands one base away.

Reading the germline V gene gives CDR1 MGHRA and CDR2 YSYEKL. The CDR3 runs 14 amino acids, cysteine and phenylalanine included. The CDR3 DNA has 42 bases and is translated from base 1. V is cut by 4 bases and J by 0 bases, and the space between the germline ends is 9 bases. This sample comprised cultured CD8+ T cells from PBMCs, obtained from culture after CMV antigen stimulation. The chain is assembled from TRBV4-1 and TRBJ1-1, with no D gene named confidently. The sequence was obtained from a human donor in good health (CMV status not recorded). Some clones in this sample may be carry-over from other donors' samples. At the DNA level, the sequence is TGCGCCAGCAGCCGGACGGACTTGAACACTGAAGCTTTCTTT. Its product reads: CASSRTDLNTEAFF.